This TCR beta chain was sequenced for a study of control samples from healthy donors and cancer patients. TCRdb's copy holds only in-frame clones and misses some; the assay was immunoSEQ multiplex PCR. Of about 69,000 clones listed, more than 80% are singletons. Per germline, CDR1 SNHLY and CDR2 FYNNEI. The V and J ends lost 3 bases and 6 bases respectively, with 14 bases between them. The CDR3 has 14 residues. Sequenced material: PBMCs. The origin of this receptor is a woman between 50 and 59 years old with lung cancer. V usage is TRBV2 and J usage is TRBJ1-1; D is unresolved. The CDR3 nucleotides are TGTGCCAGCAGTGAGGTGAGGCGGCAGCCTGAAGCTTTCTTT. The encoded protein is CASSEVRRQPEAFF.